This T cell receptor beta chain appears in the sequencing data of a study of PD-L1 blockade in urothelial cancer. Time point indicated: pretreatment peripheral blood. The data were produced by immunoSEQ multiplex PCR, yet TCRdb's version contains in-frame clones alone and is incomplete. This table has 90,000 or so clones, around 91% appearing once. Germline CDR1 is SGHTA and CDR2 is FQGNSA. Trimming left V 1 base short and J 9 bases short, with 12 bases between. The CDR3 consists of 13 residues. The sequence was collected from a man in his sixties with urothelial cancer. The V call is TRBV7-2, the J call TRBJ1-1; a weak D match, TRBD1 (6 bases). Here the sequenced sample was PBMCs, taken around atezolizumab (anti-PD-L1) treatment. The CDR3: CASSLGQGLKAFF. Written as DNA, the CDR3 is TGTGCCAGCAGCTTAGGCCAGGGGCTTAAAGCTTTCTTT.